Following are 27 T cell receptor beta chains from one sample sequenced in a study of T cells in Graves' hyperthyroidism and ophthalmopathy. Researchers amplified the TCR beta CDR3 regions from RNA transcripts. HTBI primers were used for first-round RT-PCR of the TCR CDR3. TCRdb recomputed calls from the multiplex PCR reads with MiXCR, one row per CDR3 protein. In the table there are more than 600,000 distinct CDR3 sequences, less than 20% of which are singletons. The sequenced sample consisted of blood. These receptors were collected from a man aged 18 to 29 with Graves' hyperthyroidism.

With respect to this clonotype: This sequence may be a read error, since a much larger clone differs from it by one base. V gene TRBV4-2 combines with J gene TRBJ2-2; D might be TRBD1 or TRBD2, each matching 5 bases. This CDR3 comprises 15 residues. Germline V lookup: CDR1 LGHNA, CDR2 YNFKEQ. V was clipped by 4 bases and J by 6 bases, with 15 bases between them. As DNA, the CDR3 is TGTGCCAGCAGCCCTGCCTCCTGGGACGCCGGGGAGCTGTTTTTT. This translates into CASSPASWDAGELFF.

The V gene is TRBV4-1, the J gene TRBJ1-2, with D unclear. Deletions cut 2 bases from V and 6 bases from J, with 13 bases between. The CDR3 totals 14 residues. CDR1 and CDR2 (germline): MGHRA, YSYEKL. This CDR3 is CASSQPDEVNGYTF. The CDR3, as DNA: TGCGCCAGCAGCCAACCTGACGAGGTGAATGGCTACACCTTC.

A few counts support this clonotype. The chain employs TRBV10-3 and TRBJ2-7, with a weak D call TRBD2 (7 bases). The germline CDR1 and CDR2 sequences are ENHRY and SYGVKD. The V gene lost 3 bases and the J gene lost 2 bases, with 14 bases spanning the gap. The CDR3 contains 15 residues. CDR3 DNA: TGTGCCATCAGTGAAGGGGGGAGGGGAGCCTACGAGCAGTACTTC. This sequence encodes CAISEGGRGAYEQYF.

This clonotype was picked up many times. This sequence joins TRBV28 and TRBJ2-7, with 7 bases identical to TRBD1. V shed 4 bases and J 3 bases; nucleotides not matched to a gene: 6. This CDR3 has 14 residues. Germline CDR1 reads MDHEN; CDR2 reads SYDVKM. The CDR3 nucleotides are TGTGCCAGCAGTTCACAGGGGCCCCTCTACGAGCAGTACTTC. It encodes CASSSQGPLYEQYF.

A few counts support this clonotype. The chain joins TRBV20-1 to TRBJ2-7; unclear D gene. This CDR3 spans 17 amino acids. CDR1 and CDR2 (germline): DFQATT, SNEGSKA (reference sequence). V was pared by 1 base and J by 0 bases, with 19 bases between. The CDR3 DNA reads as TGCAGTGCTAGAGTATTTGTGGCCAGGTTAAGCTCCTACGAGCAGTACTTC. Residues: CSARVFVARLSSYEQYF.

The V and J genes are TRBV7-9 and TRBJ2-2; no definite D call. Germline V gives CDR1 SEHNR, CDR2 FQNEAQ (reference sequence). Trimming cost V 1 base and J 6 bases, with 9 bases left between them. The CDR3 extends over 14 amino acids. CDR3 DNA: TGTGCCAGCAGCTTAGGGGCTATTCCCGGGGAGCTGTTTTTT. Translation gives CASSLGAIPGELFF.

Many counts were recorded for this clonotype. The V and J genes are TRBV12-3 or TRBV12-4 and TRBJ2-7; 8 nucleotides match TRBD1. The V gene end was trimmed by 7 bases and the J gene end by 0 bases; junction bases not matched to a gene: 5. This CDR3 has 14 amino acids. As DNA, the CDR3 is TGTGCCAGCACCAGGGACAGGAGCTCCTACGAGCAGTACTTC. Encoded protein: CASTRDRSSYEQYF.

This clonotype has just a few counts. V usage is TRBV2 and J usage is TRBJ1-1; no firm D call. The CDR3 loop spans 13 amino acids. The germline V gene has CDR1 SNHLY and CDR2 FYNNEI. V shed 7 bases and J shed 5 bases, with 14 bases lying between them. The CDR3 here is CASMRERETEAFF. For the CDR3, the DNA is TGTGCCAGCATGAGGGAGAGGGAAACTGAAGCTTTCTTT.

The V and J genes are TRBV7-8 and TRBJ2-7, with 7 bases lining up with TRBD1. This CDR3 contains 16 residues. V trimming: 3 bases; J trimming: 3 bases; junction bases outside the gene matches: 11. Per germline, CDR1 SGHVS and CDR2 FQNEAQ. CDR3 amino acids: CASSLPDRRVNYEQYF. DNA for the CDR3: TGTGCCAGCAGCTTGCCGGACAGGAGAGTTAACTACGAGCAGTACTTC.

This clonotype was picked up many times. The V and J genes are TRBV27 and TRBJ2-3; 9 bases fit TRBD2. Per germline, CDR1 MNHEY and CDR2 SMNVEV (reference sequence). CDR3 size: 17 residues. J lost 4 bases, V lost 5 bases, and 13 bases had no gene match. The CDR3 loop reads CASSAYRAGGSADTQYF. In DNA, the CDR3 is TGTGCCAGCAGTGCCTACCGAGCGGGAGGTAGCGCAGATACGCAGTATTTT.

This clonotype showed up just a few times. A much larger clone is a single base away; this may be a read error. The genes are TRBV28 and TRBJ2-7, with 7 positions matching TRBD1. The germline CDR1 and CDR2 sequences are MDHEN and SYDVKM. The CDR3 runs to 15 residues. The CDR3: CASSSGTAKTYGQYF. The CDR3 bases are TGTGCCAGCAGTTCCGGGACAGCTAAAACCTACGGGCAGTACTTC.

V is TRBV24-1 and J is TRBJ2-3, with TRBD2 identical over 12 bases. Germline loops: CDR1 KGHDR, CDR2 SFDVKD. This CDR3 region has 17 residues. The V and J ends lost 0 bases and 4 bases, in that order; junction bases with no gene match: 4. CDR3 nucleotides: TGTGCCACCAGTGATTTGGGACTAGCGGGACCCGCAGATACGCAGTATTTT. It specifies CATSDLGLAGPADTQYF.

This chain links TRBV24-1 with TRBJ1-2; tentative D call: TRBD1 (5 bases). V lost 7 bases and J 2 bases, leaving 10 bases between the germline ends. The germline CDR1 and CDR2 sequences are KGHDR and SFDVKD. This CDR3 region has 13 residues. CDR3 amino acids: CATRGRDNYGYTF. CDR3 bases: TGTGCCACCAGGGGCCGGGACAACTATGGCTACACCTTC.

This clonotype was seen only once. This sequence joins TRBV4-3 and TRBJ1-4; maybe TRBD1 (5 bases). Between the trimmed V and J ends, which lost 4 bases and 1 base, there was a span of 13 bases. This CDR3 is 16 amino acids long. Germline V lookup: CDR1 LGHNA, CDR2 YSLEER. CDR3 protein: CASSPRGGGTNEKLFF. As DNA, the CDR3 is TGCGCCAGCAGCCCGCGGGGGGGGGGAACTAATGAAAAACTGTTTTTT.

There are many counts of this clonotype. The chain combines TRBV12-3 or TRBV12-4 with TRBJ1-1, with a weak D call TRBD1 (5 bases). CDR3 length: 12 amino acids. The V gene lost 3 bases and the J gene lost 5 bases, with 7 bases spanning the gap. CDR3 in DNA: TGTGCCAGCAGTTTCGGGGCGACTGAAGCTTTCTTT. It translates to CASSFGATEAFF.

This clonotype was picked up many times. This chain uses TRBV2 with TRBJ2-1; possibly TRBD1 for D (5 bases). The CDR3 has 13 amino acids. Per germline, CDR1 SNHLY and CDR2 FYNNEI. V lost 11 bases and J 4 bases, leaving 15 bases between the germline ends. The CDR3 spells CALGAVAYNEQFF. In nucleotides, the CDR3 is TGTGCCCTAGGGGCAGTCGCTTACAATGAGCAGTTCTTC.

This clonotype was detected only a few times. The chain has TRBV6-5 and TRBJ2-3; 9 nucleotides agree with TRBD1. Germline loops: CDR1 MNHEY, CDR2 SVGAGI. J gave up 6 bases and V 0 bases, and 4 bases lay outside the gene matches. This CDR3 comprises 15 residues. CDR3 in DNA: TGTGCCAGCAGTTACTCTTCACAGGGGGCCGATACGCAGTATTTT. It specifies CASSYSSQGADTQYF.

The chain uses TRBV27 and TRBJ1-5, with D maybe TRBD1 (5 bases). The V gene lost 8 bases and the J gene lost 1 base, with 12 bases spanning the gap. In germline, CDR1 is MNHEY, CDR2 SMNVEV (reference sequence). CDR3 length: 14 amino acids. The CDR3 DNA reads TGTGCCAGCGGTGGGGGGTCGAGCAATCAGCCCCAGCATTTT. This codes for CASGGGSSNQPQHF.

The chain is built from TRBV4-1 and TRBJ1-5; D gene unclear. The germline V gene has CDR1 MGHRA and CDR2 YSYEKL. The CDR3 has 13 amino acids. Trimming removed 1 base at V and 8 bases at J, with 9 bases between. The CDR3 DNA is TGCGCCAGCAGCCAAGGTGGGCGCGAGCCCCAGCATTTT. Protein: CASSQGGREPQHF.

The CDR3 DNA reads TGCGCCAGCGGTCACCTCGCCGGGAAAACCTACAATGAGCAGTTCTTC. Amino acids: CASGHLAGKTYNEQFF. J is TRBJ2-1 and V is TRBV10-2; tentative D call: TRBD2 (5 bases). Germline-derived CDR1 and CDR2 are WSHSY and SAAADI. V lost 8 bases and J 2 bases, leaving 19 bases between the germline ends. The CDR3 consists of 16 residues.

The CDR3 sequence is CASSPTQGNNQPQHF. The CDR3 DNA reads TGTGCCAGCAGCCCCACACAGGGCAATAATCAGCCCCAGCATTTT. The chain uses TRBV6-1 and TRBJ1-5; maybe TRBD1 (6 bases). Trimming stripped 6 bases from V and 4 bases from J, with 16 bases between. Germline lookup yields CDR1 MNHNS and CDR2 SASEGT. CDR3 length equals 15 residues.

This clonotype has only a few counts. The rearrangement uses TRBV20-1 and TRBJ2-3; D uncertain. Germline CDR1 DFQATT, CDR2 SNEGSKA (reference sequence). Trimming shortened V by 4 bases and J by 2 bases, and 16 bases separated the two germline ends. This CDR3 comprises 15 residues. The CDR3 coding sequence is TGCAGTGCTACCGACCAGCTACGACCCACAGATACGCAGTATTTT. It encodes CSATDQLRPTDTQYF.

The chain uses TRBV7-2 and TRBJ1-1, with D possibly TRBD1 on 5 matching bases. With 5 bases removed from V and 4 bases from J, the gap between germline ends came to 14 bases. There are 14 residues in the CDR3. The germline gives CDR1 SGHTA, CDR2 FQGNSA. This chain's CDR3 is CASSPPAGPTEAFF. CDR3 bases: TGTGCCAGCAGCCCTCCAGCGGGGCCCACTGAAGCTTTCTTT.

This clonotype was seen repeatedly, ten times or more. V usage is TRBV6-1 and J usage is TRBJ1-5; D possibly corresponds to TRBD1 (6 bases). The CDR3 loop spans 17 amino acids. V was trimmed by 6 bases and J by 0 bases, leaving 18 bases between them. Germline assignment: CDR1 MNHNS and CDR2 SASEGT. DNA for the CDR3: TGTGCCAGCAGCCCAGGGGCAGGCGAACATAGCAATCAGCCCCAGCATTTT. It is translated as CASSPGAGEHSNQPQHF.

Details on this clonotype: Germline is not matched at one junction end, which may reflect a read error. The rearrangement joins TRBV7-9 to TRBJ1-4; D is unresolved. The CDR3 totals 14 residues. The germline CDR1 and CDR2 sequences are SEHNR and FQNEAQ (reference sequence). The CDR3 is CANSSVATNEKLFF. The DNA of the CDR3 is TGTGCCAACAGCTCGGTTGCAACTAATGAAAAACTGTTTTTT.

This clonotype was detected a few times. This chain links TRBV7-9 with TRBJ2-1, with 12 bases lining up with TRBD2. Germline-derived CDR1 and CDR2 are SEHNR and FQNEAQ (reference sequence). This CDR3 is built from 17 residues. The V and J ends lost 5 bases and 5 bases, in that order; junction bases with no gene match: 10. CDR3 DNA: TGTGCCAGCAGCCAGGGGGCTAGCGGGAGGGCCGACAATGAGCAGTTCTTC. Translating gives CASSQGASGRADNEQFF.

This clonotype has ten or more counts. V and J are TRBV7-8 and TRBJ1-1, with D possibly being TRBD1 (5 bases). The CDR3 extends over 14 amino acids. The germline V gene encodes CDR1 SGHVS and CDR2 FQNEAQ. V lost 5 bases to trimming and J lost 0 bases, with 10 bases between them. CDR3 protein: CASSTRDVNTEAFF. CDR3 DNA sequence: TGTGCCAGCAGCACCCGGGACGTGAACACTGAAGCTTTCTTT.